Below, 20 T cell receptor beta chains from the same sample are listed, as sequenced in a study of cytomegalovirus exposure and HLA in healthy donors. With 60 Vbeta and 13 Jbeta primers, the PCR was carried out. TCRdb's table, derived via immunoSEQ multiplex PCR, lists solely in-frame clones and lacks some. The table has approximately 59,000 clones, roughly 80% seen once. Sequencing was carried out using PBMCs. These receptors all come from a girl between 10 and 17 years old in good health and CMV-seropositive.

This rearrangement joins TRBV6-1 to TRBJ2-7; 8 bases map to TRBD1. V lost 6 bases and J lost 4; bases outside the gene matches: 5. The CDR3 runs to 13 residues. Germline V gene lookup returns CDR1 MNHNS and CDR2 SASEGT. The CDR3 protein is CASSRTGYYEQYF. The CDR3 DNA reads TGTGCCAGCAGCCGGACAGGGTATTACGAGCAGTACTTC.

This clone was picked up a small number of times. The chain recombines TRBV5-1 with TRBJ1-1; no reliable D call. The germline CDR1 and CDR2 sequences are SGHRS and YFSETQ. This CDR3 has 13 amino acids. V was trimmed by 6 bases and J by 0 bases, leaving 9 bases between them. The CDR3 region has the DNA TGCGCCAGCAAGGGAGTGATGAACACTGAAGCTTTCTTT. Translating gives CASKGVMNTEAFF. Supplemented by reference TRBV5-1 and TRBJ1-1, the full variable domain reads KAGVTQTPRYLIKTRGQQVTLSCSPISGHRSVSWYQQTPGQGLQFLFEYFSETQRNKGNFPGRFSGRQFSNSRSEMNVSTLELGDSALYLCASKGVMNTEAFFGQGTRLTVV.

This rearrangement joins TRBV7-8 to TRBJ2-3; 7 positions agree with TRBD2. Trimming took 3 bases from V and 3 from J; bases not matched to a gene: 6. Germline CDR1 is SGHVS and CDR2 is FQNEAQ. The CDR3 is 15 amino acids. In DNA form, the CDR3 reads TGTGCCAGCAGCTTTAGCGCGGGGGAGACAGATACGCAGTATTTT. Translation: CASSFSAGETDTQYF.

V is TRBV9 and J is TRBJ2-5, with TRBD2 identical over 7 bases. The V gene's germline CDR1 is SGDLS and CDR2 YYNGEE. CDR3 length equals 13 residues. Trimming at V came to 3 bases and at J to 9 bases, leaving 8 bases not matched to a gene. The DNA of the CDR3 is TGTGCCAGCAGCGGAGACCCTGGGGGGGCCCAGTACTTC. It translates to CASSGDPGGAQYF.

V gene TRBV5-4 combines with J gene TRBJ1-1, with 7 positions matching TRBD1. J was trimmed by 4 bases and V by 2 bases; bases with no gene match: 2. The CDR3 contains 13 residues. CDR1 and CDR2 from the germline V gene are SGHNT and YYREEE (reference sequence). The CDR3 here is CASSLGGVTEAFF. The CDR3 region has the DNA TGTGCCAGCAGCTTAGGGGGCGTCACTGAAGCTTTCTTT.

J is TRBJ1-5 and V is TRBV18; tentatively, D is TRBD1 (6 bases). This CDR3 has 14 amino acids. Germline loops: CDR1 KGHSH, CDR2 LQKENI. V shed 3 bases and J shed 5 bases, with 11 bases lying between them. The CDR3 bases are TGTGCCAGCTCACCGGGTCCAGGGGATCAGCCCCAGCATTTT. Its protein is CASSPGPGDQPQHF.

The gene calls are TRBV10-3 and TRBJ1-1, with a weak D call TRBD1 (5 bases). CDR1 is ENHRY, CDR2 SYGVKD, per germline. V was pared by 8 bases and J by 6 bases, with 16 bases between. The CDR3 contains 13 residues. The CDR3 is CAIGARGGAEAFF. CDR3 in DNA: TGTGCCATCGGTGCTCGGGGAGGGGCTGAAGCTTTCTTT.

The rearrangement uses TRBV11-2 and TRBJ2-4; the D is unclear. Per the germline V gene, CDR1 is SGHAT and CDR2 is FQNNGV. V lost 4 bases to trimming and J lost 7 bases, with 20 bases between them. This CDR3 comprises 16 residues. CDR3 sequence reads: CASSSLQSPSHNIQYF. The CDR3 DNA sequence: TGTGCCAGCAGCTCATTACAGTCCCCTTCACACAACATTCAGTACTTC.

This CDR3 is CASSRTGASSYEQYF. CDR3 in DNA: TGTGCCAGCAGCAGGACAGGGGCTTCCTCCTACGAGCAGTACTTC. The chain employs TRBV27 and TRBJ2-7, with 9 bases fitting TRBD1. V trimming: 6 bases; J trimming: 0 bases; junction bases outside the gene matches: 6. Germline assignment: CDR1 MNHEY and CDR2 SMNVEV (reference sequence). CDR3 size: 15 residues.

This clone was recorded a few times. This rearrangement joins TRBV7-9 to TRBJ1-2, with a weak D call TRBD1 (6 bases). The CDR3 contains 14 residues. V shed 5 bases and J shed 2 bases, with 12 bases lying between them. Germline lookup yields CDR1 SEHNR and CDR2 FQNEAQ (reference sequence). The DNA for the CDR3 is TGTGCCAGCAGCGAGGGTACAGGGAACTATGGCTACACCTTC. This sequence encodes CASSEGTGNYGYTF.

The V gene is TRBV5-1, the J gene TRBJ1-3; D unresolved. Trimming stripped 4 bases from V and 0 bases from J, with 8 bases between. The CDR3 contains 14 residues. The germline gives CDR1 SGHRS, CDR2 YFSETQ. The CDR3 DNA reads TGCGCCAGCAGCCCCTCTACCTCTGGAAACACCATATATTTT. Translated: CASSPSTSGNTIYF.

The chain couples TRBV23-1 to TRBJ1-1, with D possibly matching TRBD1 (6 bases). Being an ORF, TRBV23-1 has a function that is uncertain. This CDR3 has 15 residues. V was clipped by 8 bases and J by 1 base, with 17 bases between them. The CDR3 sequence is CASPSCRGWNTEAFF. CDR3 nucleotide sequence: TGCGCCAGCCCATCTTGCAGGGGATGGAACACTGAAGCTTTCTTT.

The chain is built from TRBV27 and TRBJ2-3; the D gene is possibly TRBD1 (5 bases). The V end was cut by 2 bases, the J end by 3 bases, with 6 bases between. This CDR3 spans 13 amino acids. Germline-derived CDR1 and CDR2 are MNHEY and SMNVEV (reference sequence). CDR3 sequence reads: CASSLRGTDTQYF. As DNA, the CDR3 is TGTGCCAGCAGTTTAAGGGGAACAGATACGCAGTATTTT.

The rearrangement links TRBV7-9 to TRBJ1-5; a weak D match, TRBD1 (5 bases). Per the germline V gene, CDR1 is SEHNR and CDR2 is FQNEAQ (reference sequence). This CDR3 comprises 13 residues. Trimming took off 0 bases at V and 5 bases at J, with 5 bases between the two ends. The CDR3 sequence: CASSLAGDQPQHF. CDR3 sequence (DNA): TGTGCCAGCAGCTTAGCAGGGGATCAGCCCCAGCATTTT. Together with reference TRBV7-9 and TRBJ1-5, the CDR3 gives the full variable domain: DTGVSQNPRHKITKRGQNVTFRCDPISEHNRLYWYRQTLGQGPEFLTYFQNEAQLEKSRLLSDRFSAERPKGSFSTLEIQRTEQGDSAMYLCASSLAGDQPQHFGDGTRLSIL.

The gene calls are TRBV2 and TRBJ2-1, with 16 bases identical to TRBD2. The germline gives CDR1 SNHLY, CDR2 FYNNEI. This CDR3 region has 18 residues. V was clipped by 4 bases and J by 6 bases; unmatched bases: 9. This CDR3 is CASSVPGLAGGPVNEQFF. Written as DNA, the CDR3 is TGTGCCAGCAGTGTCCCGGGACTAGCGGGAGGGCCTGTCAATGAGCAGTTCTTC.

The V and J genes are TRBV28 and TRBJ1-2, with 10 bases aligning to TRBD1. After removal of 6 bases from V and 4 bases from J, the junction contained 11 bases not matched to a gene. The CDR3 runs 16 residues. Germline V gene lookup returns CDR1 MDHEN and CDR2 SYDVKM. CDR3 nucleotide sequence: TGTGCCAGCAGGCCGTCGCGGGACAGGGGATTCTATGGCTACACCTTC. Translated: CASRPSRDRGFYGYTF.

This chain's CDR3 is CASSPRPGFESTEAFF. The CDR3 nucleotides are TGCGCCAGCTCCCCACGACCGGGGTTCGAGAGCACTGAAGCTTTCTTT. V gene TRBV5-1 combines with J gene TRBJ1-1, with D unresolved. The CDR3 spans 16 residues. The V gene lost 7 bases and the J gene lost 4 bases, with 23 bases spanning the gap. Germline lookup yields CDR1 SGHRS and CDR2 YFSETQ.

This clone was observed once. The genes are TRBV19 and TRBJ2-5, with 7 bases matching TRBD1. This CDR3 contains 15 residues. The germline gives CDR1 LNHDA, CDR2 SQIVND (reference sequence). Trimming at V came to 5 bases and at J to 4 bases, leaving 10 bases not matched to a gene. The CDR3 bases are TGTGCCAGTAGTTCCCTCACGGGGACAGTAGAGACCCAGTACTTC. Translating it yields CASSSLTGTVETQYF.

The gene calls are TRBV29-1 and TRBJ2-7; a possible D gene is TRBD1 (5 bases). The ends were cut back, 4 bases at V and 3 bases at J, with 13 bases in the middle. This CDR3 has 13 residues. Germline V gives CDR1 SQVTM, CDR2 ANQGSEA. This chain's CDR3 is CSVVGGQNYEQYF. The DNA for the CDR3 is TGCAGCGTTGTTGGTGGACAAAACTACGAGCAGTACTTC.

The chain uses TRBV28 and TRBJ1-6; 8 bases line up with TRBD1. Germline CDR1 is MDHEN and CDR2 is SYDVKM. The CDR3 totals 16 residues. V lost 4 bases, J lost 7 bases, and 9 bases stayed unmatched. CDR3 DNA sequence: TGTGCCAGCAGTTCCACAGGGGGAGCAGGCAATTCACCCCTCCACTTT. Translating gives CASSSTGGAGNSPLHF.